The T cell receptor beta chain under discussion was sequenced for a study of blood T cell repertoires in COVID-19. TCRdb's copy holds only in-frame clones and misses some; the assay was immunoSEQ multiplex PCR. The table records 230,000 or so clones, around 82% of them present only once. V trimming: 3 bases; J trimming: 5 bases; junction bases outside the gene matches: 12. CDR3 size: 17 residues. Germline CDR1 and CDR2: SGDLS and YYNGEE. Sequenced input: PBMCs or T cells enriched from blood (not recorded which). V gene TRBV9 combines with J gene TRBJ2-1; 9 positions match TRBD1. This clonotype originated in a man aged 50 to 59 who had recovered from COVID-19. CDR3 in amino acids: CASSGAWDRAIHNEQFF. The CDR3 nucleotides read TGTGCCAGCAGCGGAGCCTGGGACAGGGCAATCCACAATGAGCAGTTCTTC.